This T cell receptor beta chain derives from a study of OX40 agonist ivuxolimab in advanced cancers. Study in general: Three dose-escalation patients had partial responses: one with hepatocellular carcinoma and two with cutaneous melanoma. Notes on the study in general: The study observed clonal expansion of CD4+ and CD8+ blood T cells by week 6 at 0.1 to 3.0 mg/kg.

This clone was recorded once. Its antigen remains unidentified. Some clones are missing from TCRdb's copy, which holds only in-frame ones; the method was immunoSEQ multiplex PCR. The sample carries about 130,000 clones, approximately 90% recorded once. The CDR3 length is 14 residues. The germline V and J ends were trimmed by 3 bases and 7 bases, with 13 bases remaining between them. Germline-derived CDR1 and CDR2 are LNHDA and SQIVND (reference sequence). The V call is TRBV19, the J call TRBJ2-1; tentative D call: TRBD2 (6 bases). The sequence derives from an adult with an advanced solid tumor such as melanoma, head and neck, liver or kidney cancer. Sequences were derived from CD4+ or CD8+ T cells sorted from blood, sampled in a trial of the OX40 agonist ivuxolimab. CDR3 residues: CASSMARGGNEQFF. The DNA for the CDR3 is TGTGCCAGTAGTATGGCACGGGGAGGTAATGAGCAGTTCTTC.